This T cell receptor beta chain appears in the sequencing data of a study of T-cell memory formation after mild COVID-19. Study-level points and caveats: Pre-infection memory contained some responding clones, which suggested that cross-reactive memory had joined.

Germline V CDR1 and CDR2: KGHDR, SFDVKD. The CDR3 has 14 residues. The ends were cut back, 5 bases at V and 0 bases at J, with 8 bases in the middle. As concerns this clonotype: As yet, its antigen is unknown.

TCRdb re-analysed the 5' RACE reads in MiXCR, keeping a single row per CDR3 protein. The sample contains under 150,000 distinct CDR3 sequences, 22% of which appear only once. Material: PBMCs or a T cell subset sorted from them (not recorded which). The TCR originated in a man between 18 and 35 years old who had mild COVID-19 (a few samples of this study predate the infection). Cell type and time point are not known. The chain links TRBV24-1 to TRBJ2-3; no clear D gene. The CDR3 is CATSGVSSTDTQYF. As DNA, the CDR3 is TGTGCCACCAGTGGCGTCTCTAGCACAGATACGCAGTATTTT.